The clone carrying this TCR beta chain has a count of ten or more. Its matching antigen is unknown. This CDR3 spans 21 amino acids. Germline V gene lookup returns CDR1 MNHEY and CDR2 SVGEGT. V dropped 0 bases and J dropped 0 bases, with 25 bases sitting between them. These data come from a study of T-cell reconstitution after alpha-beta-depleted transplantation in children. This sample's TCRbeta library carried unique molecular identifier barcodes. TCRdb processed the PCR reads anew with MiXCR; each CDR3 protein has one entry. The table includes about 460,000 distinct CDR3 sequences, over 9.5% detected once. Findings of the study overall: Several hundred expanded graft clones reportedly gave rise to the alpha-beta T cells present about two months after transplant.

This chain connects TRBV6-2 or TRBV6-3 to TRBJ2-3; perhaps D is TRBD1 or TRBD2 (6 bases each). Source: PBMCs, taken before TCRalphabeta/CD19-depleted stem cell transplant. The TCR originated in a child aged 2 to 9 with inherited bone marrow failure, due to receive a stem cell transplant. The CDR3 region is CASSYSRVRGRTEPSTDTQYF. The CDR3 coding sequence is TGTGCCAGCAGTTACTCGAGAGTGAGGGGGAGGACCGAGCCAAGCACAGATACGCAGTATTTT.